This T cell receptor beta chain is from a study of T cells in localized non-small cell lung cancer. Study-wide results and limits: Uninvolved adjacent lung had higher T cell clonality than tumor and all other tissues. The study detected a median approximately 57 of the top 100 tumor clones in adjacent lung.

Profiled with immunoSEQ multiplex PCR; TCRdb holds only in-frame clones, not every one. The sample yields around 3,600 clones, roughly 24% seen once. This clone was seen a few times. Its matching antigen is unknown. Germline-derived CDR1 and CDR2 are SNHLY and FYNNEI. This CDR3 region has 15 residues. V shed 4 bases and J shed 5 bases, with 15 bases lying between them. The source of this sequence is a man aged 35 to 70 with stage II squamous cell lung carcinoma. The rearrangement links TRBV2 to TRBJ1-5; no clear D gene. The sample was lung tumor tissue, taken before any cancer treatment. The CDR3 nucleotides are TGTGCCAGCAGTGGGAGGCGGGGAGGGCATCAGCCCCAGCATTTT. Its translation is CASSGRRGGHQPQHF.